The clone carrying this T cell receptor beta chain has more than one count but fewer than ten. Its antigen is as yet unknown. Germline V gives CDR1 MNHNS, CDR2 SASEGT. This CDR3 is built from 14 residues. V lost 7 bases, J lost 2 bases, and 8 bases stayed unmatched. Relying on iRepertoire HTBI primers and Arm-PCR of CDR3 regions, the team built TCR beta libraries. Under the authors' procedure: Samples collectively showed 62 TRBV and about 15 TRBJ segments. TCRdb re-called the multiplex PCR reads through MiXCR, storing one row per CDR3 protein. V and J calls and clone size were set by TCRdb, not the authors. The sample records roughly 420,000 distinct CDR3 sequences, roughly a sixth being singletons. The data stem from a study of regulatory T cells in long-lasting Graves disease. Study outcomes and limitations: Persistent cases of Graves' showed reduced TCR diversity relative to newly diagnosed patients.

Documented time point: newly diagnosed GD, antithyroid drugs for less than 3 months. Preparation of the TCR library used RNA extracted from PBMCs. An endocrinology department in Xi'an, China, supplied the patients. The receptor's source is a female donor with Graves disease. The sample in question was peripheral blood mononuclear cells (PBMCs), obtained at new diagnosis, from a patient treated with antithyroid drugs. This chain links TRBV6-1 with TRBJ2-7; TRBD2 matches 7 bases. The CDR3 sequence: CASNSAGTTYEQYF. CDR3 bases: TGTGCCAGCAACTCAGCGGGAACCACCTACGAGCAGTACTTC.